The T cell receptor beta chain under discussion was sequenced for a study of T cell responses to AZD1222 COVID-19 vaccine. Findings and caveats of the study: Clonal diversity was possibly underestimated; the donors were predominantly white British and more often female. Repertoire samples came only from after the peak T cell response.

In regard to this clone: Its antigen is undetermined.

TCRdb's table, derived via immunoSEQ multiplex PCR, lists solely in-frame clones and lacks some. The table lists fewer than 200,000 clones, 70% to 90% of them singletons, with around a tenth in the top ten. This receptor was obtained from an adult who received the AZD1222 COVID-19 vaccine. The input for sequencing was peripheral blood, taken 28 days after the second AZD1222 dose.

CDR3 DNA: TGTGCCAGCAGCTTCCAAGAGACCCAGTACTTC. As protein: CASSFQETQYF. The chain links TRBV7-9 to TRBJ2-5; no firm D call. The V gene's germline CDR1 is SEHNR and CDR2 FQNEAQ (reference sequence). The ends were cut back, 3 bases at V and 1 base at J, with 0 bases in the middle. This CDR3 comprises 11 residues.